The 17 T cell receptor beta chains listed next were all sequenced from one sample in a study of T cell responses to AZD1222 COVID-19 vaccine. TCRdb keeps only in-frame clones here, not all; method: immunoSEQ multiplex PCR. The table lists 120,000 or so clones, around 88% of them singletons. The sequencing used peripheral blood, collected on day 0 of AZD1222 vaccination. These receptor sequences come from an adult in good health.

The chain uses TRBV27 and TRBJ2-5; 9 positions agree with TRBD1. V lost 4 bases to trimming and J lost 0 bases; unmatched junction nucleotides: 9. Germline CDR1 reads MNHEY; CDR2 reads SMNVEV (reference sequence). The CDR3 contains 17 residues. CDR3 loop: CASSSGTGMGYQETQYF. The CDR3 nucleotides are TGTGCCAGCAGTTCCGGGACAGGGATGGGGTACCAAGAGACCCAGTACTTC.

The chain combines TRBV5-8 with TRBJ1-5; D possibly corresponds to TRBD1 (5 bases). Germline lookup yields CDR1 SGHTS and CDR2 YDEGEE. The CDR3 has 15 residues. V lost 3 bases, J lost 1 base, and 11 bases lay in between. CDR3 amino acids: CASSSGPWSNQPQHF. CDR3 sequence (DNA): TGTGCCAGCAGCTCGGGACCCTGGAGCAATCAGCCCCAGCATTTT. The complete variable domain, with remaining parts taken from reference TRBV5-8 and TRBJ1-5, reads EAGVTQSPTHLIKTRGQQATLRCSPISGHTSVYWYQQALGLGLQFLLWYDEGEERNRGNFPPRFSGRQFPNYSSELNVNALELEDSALYLCASSSGPWSNQPQHFGDGTRLSIL.

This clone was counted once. CDR3 in DNA: TGCGCCAGCAGCCAAGATTTCAATCAGCCCCAGCATTTT. This sequence encodes CASSQDFNQPQHF. The genes are TRBV4-3 and TRBJ1-5; D is unresolved. V lost 0 bases to trimming and J lost 3 bases, with 3 bases between them. There are 13 residues in the CDR3. CDR1 LGHNA and CDR2 YSLEER come from the germline V gene.

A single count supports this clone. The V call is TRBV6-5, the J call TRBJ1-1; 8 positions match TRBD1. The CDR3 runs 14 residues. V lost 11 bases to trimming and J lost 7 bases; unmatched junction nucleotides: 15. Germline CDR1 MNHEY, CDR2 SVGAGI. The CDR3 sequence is CAHGPGRTGLEAFF. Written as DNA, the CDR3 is TGTGCCCACGGGCCCGGCCGGACAGGGCTTGAAGCTTTCTTT.

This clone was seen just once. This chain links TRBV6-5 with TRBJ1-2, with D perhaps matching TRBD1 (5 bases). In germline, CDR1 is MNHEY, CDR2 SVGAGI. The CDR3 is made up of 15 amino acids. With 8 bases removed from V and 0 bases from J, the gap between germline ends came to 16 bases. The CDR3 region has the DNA TGTGCCAGCGCCCCCACCGCGACAGCTAACTATGGCTACACCTTC. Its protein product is CASAPTATANYGYTF.

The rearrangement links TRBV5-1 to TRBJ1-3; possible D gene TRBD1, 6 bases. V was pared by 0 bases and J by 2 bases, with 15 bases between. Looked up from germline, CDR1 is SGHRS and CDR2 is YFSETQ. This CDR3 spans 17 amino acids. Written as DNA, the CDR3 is TGCGCCAGCAGCTTGGAAGGTCCCAGGGGAGCTGGAAACACCATATATTTT. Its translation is CASSLEGPRGAGNTIYF.

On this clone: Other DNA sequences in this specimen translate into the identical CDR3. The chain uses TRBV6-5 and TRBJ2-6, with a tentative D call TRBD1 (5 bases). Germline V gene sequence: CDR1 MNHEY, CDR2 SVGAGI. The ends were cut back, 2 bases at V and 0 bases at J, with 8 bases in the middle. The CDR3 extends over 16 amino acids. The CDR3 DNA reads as TGTGCCAGCAGTTACGCCCAGGGCTCTGGGGCCAACGTCCTGACTTTC. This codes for CASSYAQGSGANVLTF.

The CDR3 loop reads CASSQDNGSNEKLFF. The CDR3 nucleotides are TGCGCCAGCAGCCAAGATAACGGCTCTAATGAAAAACTGTTTTTT. V usage is TRBV4-3 and J usage is TRBJ1-4; no definite D call. The V gene lost 0 bases and the J gene lost 3 bases, with 8 bases spanning the gap. From germline, CDR1 is LGHNA and CDR2 YSLEER. CDR3 length: 15 amino acids.

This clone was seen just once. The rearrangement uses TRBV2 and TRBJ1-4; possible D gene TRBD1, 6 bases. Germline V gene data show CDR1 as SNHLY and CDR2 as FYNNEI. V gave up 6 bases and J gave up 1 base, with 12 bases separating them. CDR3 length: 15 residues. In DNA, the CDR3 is TGTGCCAGCAGAAGGGGGTTGGGAACTAATGAAAAACTGTTTTTT. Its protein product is CASRRGLGTNEKLFF.

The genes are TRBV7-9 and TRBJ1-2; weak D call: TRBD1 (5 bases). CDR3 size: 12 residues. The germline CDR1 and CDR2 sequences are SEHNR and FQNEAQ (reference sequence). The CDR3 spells CAQTRGDYGYTF. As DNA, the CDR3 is TGTGCTCAGACGCGGGGGGACTATGGCTACACCTTC.

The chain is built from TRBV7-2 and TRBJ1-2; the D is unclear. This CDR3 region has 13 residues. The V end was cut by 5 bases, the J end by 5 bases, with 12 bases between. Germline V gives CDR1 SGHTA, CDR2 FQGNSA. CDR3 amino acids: CASSATTGYGYTF. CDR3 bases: TGTGCCAGCAGCGCCACTACGGGGTATGGCTACACCTTC.

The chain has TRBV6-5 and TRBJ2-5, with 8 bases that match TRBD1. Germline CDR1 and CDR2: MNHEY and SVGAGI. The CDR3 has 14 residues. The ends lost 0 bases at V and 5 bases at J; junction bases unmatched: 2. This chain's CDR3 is CASSYSYRGETQYF. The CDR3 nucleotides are TGTGCCAGCAGTTACTCCTACAGGGGGGAGACCCAGTACTTC.

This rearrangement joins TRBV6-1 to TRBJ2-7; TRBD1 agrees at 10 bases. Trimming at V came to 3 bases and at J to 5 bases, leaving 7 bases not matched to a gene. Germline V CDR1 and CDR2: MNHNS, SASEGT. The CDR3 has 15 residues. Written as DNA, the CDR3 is TGTGCCAGCAGTGATTGGGGACAGGGGCTCGACGAGCAGTACTTC. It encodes CASSDWGQGLDEQYF.

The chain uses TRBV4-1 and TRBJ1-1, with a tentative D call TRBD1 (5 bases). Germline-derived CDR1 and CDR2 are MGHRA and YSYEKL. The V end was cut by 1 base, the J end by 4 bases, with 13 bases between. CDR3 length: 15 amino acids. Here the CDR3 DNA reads TGCGCCAGCAGCCAAGGATCCACGGGGGGCACTGAAGCTTTCTTT. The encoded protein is CASSQGSTGGTEAFF.

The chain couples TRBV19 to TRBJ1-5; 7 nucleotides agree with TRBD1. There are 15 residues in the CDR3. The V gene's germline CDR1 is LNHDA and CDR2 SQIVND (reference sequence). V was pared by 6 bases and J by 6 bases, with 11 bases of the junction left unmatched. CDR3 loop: CASSEDRWVRQPQHF. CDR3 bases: TGTGCCAGTAGCGAGGACAGGTGGGTTCGTCAGCCCCAGCATTTT.

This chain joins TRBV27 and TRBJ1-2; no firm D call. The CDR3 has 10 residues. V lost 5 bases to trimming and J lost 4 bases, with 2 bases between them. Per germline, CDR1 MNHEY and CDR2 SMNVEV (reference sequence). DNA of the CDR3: TGTGCCAGCAGTCCCTATGGCTACACCTTC. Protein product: CASSPYGYTF.

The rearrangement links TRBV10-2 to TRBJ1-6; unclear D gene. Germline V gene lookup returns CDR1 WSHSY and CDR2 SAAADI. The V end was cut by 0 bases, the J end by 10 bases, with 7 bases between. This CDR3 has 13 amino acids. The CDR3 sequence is CASSESGGSPLHF. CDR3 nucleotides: TGCGCCAGCAGTGAGTCGGGTGGGTCACCCCTCCACTTT.